This T cell receptor beta chain was retrieved from a study of vaccination and CD4 T cells after COVID-19. As for treatment: roughly 10-day PBMC culture with coronavirus spike peptide pools or control peptides (ViraFEST assay). Once obtained from cultured CD4+ T cells, the DNA was sequenced using the Oncomine TCR Beta short-read assay. One entry per CDR3 protein, called by TCRdb with MiXCR from the PCR reads. This sample has some 16,000 distinct CDR3 sequences, with 70% found just once. CDR3 length: 13 residues. Germline lookup yields CDR1 SGHTS and CDR2 YDEGEE. The ends lost 4 bases at V and 8 bases at J; junction bases unmatched: 8. Note on this clonotype: The antigen remains unidentified.

Sequencing input: CD4+ T cells from blood, cultured in vitro. The source is a human donor who had recovered from COVID-19. This chain joins TRBV5-8 and TRBJ1-2; 7 bases map to TRBD1. The CDR3 sequence is CASSPTGRRGYTF. The DNA of the CDR3 is TGTGCCAGCAGCCCGACAGGGCGGAGAGGCTACACCTTC.